A selection of T cell receptor beta chains follows, all from one sample in a study of blood T cell repertoires in COVID-19. Using immunoSEQ multiplex PCR, the repertoire was profiled, and TCRdb retains in-frame clones only, with some absent. The table shows roughly 250,000 clones, with approximately 90% occurring only once. The sequenced sample consisted of PBMCs or T cells enriched from blood (not recorded which). The receptors stem from a woman aged 40 to 50 with acute COVID-19. Each CDR3 is given with its conserved first and last residue. Each record gives: D gene, clone size, V gene, J gene, CDR3 protein, CDR3 DNA. The D gene is left open where the match is weak. Expanded clones are given a class, and other clones once, few, many or no size at all.

d_call: TRBD1; clone_size: -; v_call: TRBV6-1; j_call: TRBJ2-7; cdr3_aa: CASSEGGGTGVYEQYF; cdr3_nt: TGTGCCAGCAGTGAAGGTGGCGGGACAGGGGTCTACGAGCAGTACTTC
d_call: -; clone_size: -; v_call: TRBV15; j_call: TRBJ2-7; cdr3_aa: CATSRSTLSSYEQYF; cdr3_nt: TGTGCCACCAGCAGATCCACGCTAAGCTCCTACGAGCAGTACTTC
d_call: -; clone_size: -; v_call: TRBV6-5; j_call: TRBJ1-1; cdr3_aa: CASSSGTGQAFF; cdr3_nt: TGTGCCAGCAGTTCTGGTACAGGACAAGCTTTCTTT
d_call: TRBD1; clone_size: -; v_call: TRBV6-5; j_call: TRBJ1-1; cdr3_aa: CASSSPGQVVSEAFF; cdr3_nt: TGTGCCAGCAGTTCGCCGGGACAGGTCGTTTCTGAAGCTTTCTTT
d_call: TRBD2; clone_size: -; v_call: TRBV7-7; j_call: TRBJ2-3; cdr3_aa: CASSPSGVSTDTQYF; cdr3_nt: TGTGCTAGCAGCCCTAGCGGGGTAAGCACAGATACGCAGTATTTT
d_call: -; clone_size: -; v_call: TRBV4-3; j_call: TRBJ2-3; cdr3_aa: CASSQERTGTDTQYF; cdr3_nt: TGCGCCAGCAGCCAAGAGAGGACAGGCACAGATACGCAGTATTTT
d_call: TRBD1; clone_size: -; v_call: TRBV11-3; j_call: TRBJ2-3; cdr3_aa: CASSPGTGGTDTQYF; cdr3_nt: TGTGCCAGCAGCCCCGGGACAGGGGGCACAGATACGCAGTATTTT
d_call: TRBD1; clone_size: -; v_call: TRBV29-1; j_call: TRBJ2-3; cdr3_aa: CSVAGQTSTDTQYF; cdr3_nt: TGCAGCGTTGCGGGACAGACTAGCACAGATACGCAGTATTTT
d_call: -; clone_size: -; v_call: TRBV20-1; j_call: TRBJ1-5; cdr3_aa: CSASRGAVGQPQHF; cdr3_nt: TGCAGTGCTAGTCGAGGCGCGGTGGGTCAGCCCCAGCATTTT
d_call: TRBD1; clone_size: once; v_call: TRBV27; j_call: TRBJ1-6; cdr3_aa: CASNRGFLGNSPLHF; cdr3_nt: TGTGCCAGCAACAGGGGCTTTTTAGGTAATTCACCCCTCCACTTT
d_call: -; clone_size: few; v_call: TRBV28; j_call: TRBJ2-7; cdr3_aa: CASSTWGSQGYEQYF; cdr3_nt: TGTGCCAGCAGCACTTGGGGCTCCCAGGGGTACGAGCAGTACTTC
d_call: -; clone_size: -; v_call: TRBV7-2; j_call: TRBJ2-4; cdr3_aa: CASSFSGAPSIQYF; cdr3_nt: TGTGCCAGCAGCTTTTCAGGGGCCCCCTCCATTCAGTACTTC
d_call: TRBD2; clone_size: -; v_call: TRBV2; j_call: TRBJ2-2; cdr3_aa: CASSGMDTGELFF; cdr3_nt: TGTGCCAGTAGCGGGATGGACACCGGGGAGCTGTTTTTT
d_call: TRBD1; clone_size: -; v_call: TRBV6-5; j_call: TRBJ1-1; cdr3_aa: CASSLDQGVSEAFF; cdr3_nt: TGTGCCAGCAGTCTGGATCAGGGGGTCTCTGAAGCTTTCTTT
d_call: -; clone_size: -; v_call: TRBV15; j_call: TRBJ2-7; cdr3_aa: CATSRAGHRLMYEQYF; cdr3_nt: TGTGCCACCAGCAGAGCTGGGCACCGTCTTATGTACGAGCAGTACTTC
d_call: -; clone_size: -; v_call: TRBV19; j_call: TRBJ1-5; cdr3_aa: CASTRDTDSNQPQHF; cdr3_nt: TGTGCCAGTACAAGGGACACAGATAGCAATCAGCCCCAGCATTTT
d_call: -; clone_size: -; v_call: TRBV2; j_call: TRBJ1-1; cdr3_aa: CAVGSFTTEAFF; cdr3_nt: TGTGCGGTGGGCAGTTTTACCACTGAAGCTTTCTTT
d_call: -; clone_size: -; v_call: TRBV5-1; j_call: TRBJ1-4; cdr3_aa: CASSLGAARRTNEKLFF; cdr3_nt: TGCGCCAGCAGCTTGGGGGCCGCCAGACGGACTAATGAAAAACTGTTTTTT
d_call: -; clone_size: -; v_call: TRBV2; j_call: TRBJ1-2; cdr3_aa: CASSTDRRNDGYTF; cdr3_nt: TGTGCCAGCAGCACGGACAGACGAAACGATGGCTACACCTTC
d_call: -; clone_size: many; v_call: TRBV7-9; j_call: TRBJ1-1; cdr3_aa: CASSLDMNTEAFF; cdr3_nt: TGTGCCAGCAGCTTAGACATGAACACTGAAGCTTTCTTT
d_call: -; clone_size: -; v_call: TRBV7-9; j_call: TRBJ1-2; cdr3_aa: CASSSSRGWDGYTF; cdr3_nt: TGTGCCAGCAGCTCCTCGCGGGGGTGGGATGGCTACACCTTC
d_call: TRBD1; clone_size: -; v_call: TRBV18; j_call: TRBJ1-2; cdr3_aa: CASSPGQGSNYGYTF; cdr3_nt: TGTGCCAGCTCACCCGGACAGGGCAGTAACTATGGCTACACCTTC
d_call: TRBD1; clone_size: few; v_call: TRBV9; j_call: TRBJ1-2; cdr3_aa: CASSAPQGNFGYTF; cdr3_nt: TGTGCCAGCAGTGCACCACAGGGGAATTTTGGCTACACCTTC
d_call: TRBD1; clone_size: -; v_call: TRBV7-9; j_call: TRBJ1-2; cdr3_aa: CASSRARTQGERYGYTF; cdr3_nt: TGTGCCAGCAGCCGAGCCCGGACACAGGGGGAAAGATATGGCTACACCTTC
d_call: -; clone_size: -; v_call: TRBV2; j_call: TRBJ1-5; cdr3_aa: CASSDGRINQPQHF; cdr3_nt: TGTGCCAGCAGCGATGGCAGGATAAATCAGCCCCAGCATTTT
d_call: TRBD2; clone_size: -; v_call: TRBV24-1; j_call: TRBJ2-1; cdr3_aa: CATSDSTFMTSGRRSEQFF; cdr3_nt: TGTGCCACCAGTGATTCCACTTTTATGACTAGCGGTAGAAGGTCGGAGCAGTTCTTC